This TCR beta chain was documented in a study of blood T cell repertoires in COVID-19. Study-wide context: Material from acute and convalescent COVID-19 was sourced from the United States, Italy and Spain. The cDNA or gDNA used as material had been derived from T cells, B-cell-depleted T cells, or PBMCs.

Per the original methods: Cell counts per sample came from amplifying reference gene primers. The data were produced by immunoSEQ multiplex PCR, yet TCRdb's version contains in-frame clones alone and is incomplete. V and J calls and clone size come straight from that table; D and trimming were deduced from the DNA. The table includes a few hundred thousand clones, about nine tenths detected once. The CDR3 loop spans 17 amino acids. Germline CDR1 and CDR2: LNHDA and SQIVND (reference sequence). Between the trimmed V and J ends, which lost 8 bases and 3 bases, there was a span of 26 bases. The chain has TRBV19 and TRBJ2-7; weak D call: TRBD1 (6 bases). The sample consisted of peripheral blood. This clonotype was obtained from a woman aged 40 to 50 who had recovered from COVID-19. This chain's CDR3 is CASRQRPWDTQNYEQYF. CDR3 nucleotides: TGTGCCAGTCGACAAAGACCTTGGGACACCCAAAACTACGAGCAGTACTTC.